A single sample gave rise to the 16 T cell receptor beta chains below, sequenced in a study of patients and donors after allogeneic stem cell transplantation. TCRdb itself ran the RT-PCR reads through MiXCR, one entry per CDR3 protein. The sample lists about 40,000 distinct CDR3 sequences, over 25% seen once, with around 72% in the top ten. The sequencing sample was made of blood, either unsorted or a sorted T cell fraction (not recorded which). The receptors come from a human donor who was either an allogeneic HSCT recipient or a stem cell or donor lymphocyte infusion donor (not recorded which). It is not recorded whose cells these are; they may come from a transplant donor.

The gene calls are TRBV5-1 and TRBJ2-3; the D is unclear. The DNA end is a closer match to TRBJ1-5, so the J assignment may be wrong. The CDR3 contains 12 residues. CDR1 SGHRS and CDR2 YFSETQ come from the germline V gene. The chain's CDR3 is CASSPATDTQHF. As DNA, the CDR3 is TGCGCCAGCAGCCCCGCCACAGATACGCAGCATTTT.

V usage is TRBV9 and J usage is TRBJ2-7; D ambiguous. CDR3 length: 15 residues. The germline V gene encodes CDR1 SGDLS and CDR2 YYNGEE. The V and J ends lost 0 bases and 0 bases respectively, with 10 bases between them. In DNA, the CDR3 is TGTGCCAGCAGCGTAGAGGGCGGAAACTCCTACGAGCAGTACTTC. It specifies CASSVEGGNSYEQYF.

The chain combines TRBV5-1 with TRBJ2-3; 9 positions agree with TRBD2. This CDR3 region has 16 residues. J lost 5 bases, V lost 0 bases, and 7 bases had no gene match. Germline V gene sequence: CDR1 SGHRS, CDR2 YFSETQ. CDR3 in amino acids: CASSLGSSGKIDTQYF. In DNA, the CDR3 is TGCGCCAGCAGCTTGGGATCTAGCGGGAAGATAGATACGCAGTATTTT.

The V gene is TRBV6-2 or TRBV6-3, the J gene TRBJ2-2, with D possibly matching TRBD2 (5 bases). Trimming shortened V by 6 bases and J by 7 bases, and 18 bases separated the two germline ends. The CDR3 has 15 amino acids. Germline assignment: CDR1 MNHEY and CDR2 SVGEGT. CDR3 in DNA: TGTGCCAGCAGCTTCCCCCGACTAAATCGCGGGGAGCTGTTTTTT. Protein sequence: CASSFPRLNRGELFF.

This clonotype has more than one count but fewer than ten. The genes are TRBV5-1 and TRBJ2-2; perhaps D is TRBD1 or TRBD2 (6 bases each). V lost 7 bases and J lost 6, with 16 bases in between. Germline V gene sequence: CDR1 SGHRS, CDR2 YFSETQ. There are 14 residues in the CDR3. The CDR3, as DNA: TGCGCCAGCTTCAGGGGAGGTTTACCCGGGGAGCTGTTTTTT. Amino acids: CASFRGGLPGELFF.

The genes are TRBV2 and TRBJ1-4, with TRBD1 matching 9 bases. CDR3 length equals 15 residues. Trimming took 4 bases from V and 7 from J; bases not matched to a gene: 7. Germline V lookup: CDR1 SNHLY, CDR2 FYNNEI. The DNA of the CDR3 is TGTGCCAGCAGTGTCGACAGGGGGAGGAGTGAAAAACTGTTTTTT. This translates into CASSVDRGRSEKLFF.

This clonotype has more than one count but fewer than ten. This chain joins TRBV7-3 and TRBJ1-6; TRBD1 agrees at 7 bases. V lost 5 bases, J lost 5 bases, and 9 bases stayed unmatched. Germline loops: CDR1 SGHTA, CDR2 FQGTGA. The CDR3 runs 16 residues. CDR3 region: CASSPTGILHNSPLHF. DNA of the CDR3: TGTGCCAGCAGCCCGACAGGGATTCTACATAATTCACCCCTCCACTTT.

V and J are TRBV20-1 and TRBJ2-2; TRBD2 aligns across 12 bases. Germline trimming cut 5 bases from V and 1 base from J; bases unmatched to any gene: 17. Germline V lookup: CDR1 DFQATT, CDR2 SNEGSKA (reference sequence). The CDR3 is made up of 20 amino acids. CDR3 bases: TGCAGTGCTCGCCTAATGACTAGCGGGAGTAATCCATGGAACACCGGGGAGCTGTTTTTT. Its protein product is CSARLMTSGSNPWNTGELFF.

This clonotype was seen a few times. The chain is built from TRBV5-1 and TRBJ1-2; D is unresolved. Deletions cut 4 bases from V and 4 bases from J, with 11 bases between. CDR1 SGHRS and CDR2 YFSETQ come from the germline V gene. The CDR3 runs to 13 residues. Here the CDR3 reads CASSLGLGYGYTF. The CDR3 bases are TGCGCCAGCAGCCTCGGTTTGGGCTATGGCTACACCTTC.

This clonotype was seen at least ten times. The chain recombines TRBV7-2 with TRBJ1-5; D is unresolved. Germline loops: CDR1 SGHTA, CDR2 FQGNSA. Trimming cost V 5 bases and J 7 bases, with 12 bases left between them. CDR3 length: 13 amino acids. The CDR3 DNA follows: TGTGCCAGCAGCCTTAGAGGTGACCAGCCCCAGCATTTT. This sequence encodes CASSLRGDQPQHF.

The V and J genes are TRBV6-2 or TRBV6-3 and TRBJ2-1; no reliable D call. The CDR3 spans 11 residues. V was pared by 2 bases and J by 9 bases, with 5 bases between. Germline loops: CDR1 MNHEY, CDR2 SVGEGT. CDR3 protein: CASSYGVEQFF. CDR3 bases: TGTGCCAGCAGTTACGGGGTTGAGCAGTTCTTC.

The rearrangement links TRBV25-1 to TRBJ2-7; a possible D gene is TRBD1 (6 bases). Germline-derived CDR1 and CDR2 are MGHDK and SYGVNS. Trimming pared 6 bases from V and 12 bases from J, leaving 21 bases between. The CDR3 has 13 amino acids. CDR3 coding DNA: TGTGCCAGCAGCCAAGACTACGACAGGCGAAGGTACTTC. This gives the protein CASSQDYDRRRYF.

In DNA form, the CDR3 reads TGTGCCAGCAGCCGCGGCTTGGACAGGACAGATACGCAGTATTTT. Protein sequence: CASSRGLDRTDTQYF. The V and J genes are TRBV11-3 and TRBJ2-3; 7 bases are a match to TRBD1. The CDR3 has 15 residues. V was clipped by 5 bases and J by 3 bases; unmatched bases: 8. The germline gives CDR1 SGHNT, CDR2 YENEEA.

The chain combines TRBV12-3 or TRBV12-4 with TRBJ2-5, with TRBD2 matching over 8 bases. V lost 3 bases and J lost 9; bases outside the gene matches: 6. The CDR3 contains 13 residues. The CDR3 sequence is CASSFGAGVPQYF. In DNA form, the CDR3 reads TGTGCCAGCAGTTTTGGAGCGGGAGTGCCCCAGTACTTC.

This clonotype was seen more than once but under ten times. The CDR3 DNA reads TGTGCCAGCAGCTTAGTAGCAGGAAGACGCACAGATACGCAGTATTTT. Amino acid sequence: CASSLVAGRRTDTQYF. The rearrangement uses TRBV11-2 and TRBJ2-3; D is uncertain. The CDR3 has 16 residues. Germline V CDR1 and CDR2: SGHAT, FQNNGV. Between the trimmed V and J ends, which lost 1 base and 1 base, there was a span of 12 bases.

This clonotype was detected a few times. The J gene is TRBJ2-7, the V gene TRBV7-9, with D maybe TRBD1 (5 bases). The CDR3 is 14 residues long. Looked up from germline, CDR1 is SEHNR and CDR2 is FQNEAQ (reference sequence). The V and J ends lost 5 bases and 3 bases respectively, with 14 bases between them. The CDR3 spells CASSPLPGFYEQYF. CDR3 DNA: TGTGCCAGCAGCCCGTTGCCAGGGTTCTACGAGCAGTACTTC.